A single count supports the clone carrying this T cell receptor (beta chain). The antigen remains undetermined. Genomic DNA (from each subset) was split evenly across several immunoSEQ plates. Profiled with immunoSEQ multiplex PCR; TCRdb holds only in-frame clones, not every one. The sample holds millions of clones, 90% to 95% seen once. The entry originates in a study of shared clonotypes between healthy human individuals. Across the whole study: Donor ages ranged 18 to 49 years: two women, a few men.

As defined, naive CD8 cells were CD45RO-negative and positively selected for CCR7, with terminally differentiated effector memory CD45RA+ cells excluded. General study points: Generally, naive subsets (rather than memory subsets) showed larger estimated richness.

Germline V lookup: CDR1 PRHDT, CDR2 FYEKMQ (reference sequence). There are 15 residues in the CDR3. The trim removed 4 bases at V and 2 bases at J, leaving 6 bases unmatched. The source of this sequence is a man between 18 and 35 years old in good health. Some clones in this sample may be carry-over from other donors' samples. Sequenced input: naive CD8+ T cells from PBMCs. V and J are TRBV13 and TRBJ1-2, with 8 bases aligning to TRBD1. CDR3: CASSSGRGLNYGYTF. The CDR3 DNA is TGTGCCAGCAGCTCGGGCAGGGGGCTGAACTATGGCTACACCTTC.